This TCR beta chain was sequenced for a study of blood T cell repertoires in COVID-19. Study-wide background: T cells, B-cell-depleted T cells, or PBMCs supplied cDNA or gDNA.

V shed 4 bases and J 6 bases; nucleotides not matched to a gene: 9. Germline-derived CDR1 and CDR2 are KGHSH and LQKENI. This CDR3 has 15 residues. Sequenced by immunoSEQ multiplex PCR; TCRdb stores in-frame clones only, minus some. Counted here are tens of thousands of clones, about 88% occurring once; the ten biggest clones make up around 5%. The count of this clone is one. This TCR came from a man between 60 and 70 years old with active COVID-19. Sequencing was carried out using peripheral blood. The chain links TRBV18 to TRBJ2-7; 10 positions match TRBD2. The CDR3 sequence is CASSQGTSEVGEQYF. The CDR3 coding sequence is TGTGCCAGCTCACAAGGGACTAGCGAGGTTGGCGAGCAGTACTTC. Supplemented by reference TRBV18 and TRBJ2-7, the full variable domain reads NAGVMQNPRHLVRRRGQEARLRCSPMKGHSHVYWYRQLPEEGLKFMVYLQKENIIDESGMPKERFSAEFPKEGPSILRIQQVVRGDSAAYFCASSQGTSEVGEQYFGPGTRLTVT.